One and the same sample provided the 5 T cell receptor beta chains below, sequenced in a study of tumor-infiltrating lymphocytes in oesophageal squamous cell carcinoma. TCRdb re-called the PCR reads through MiXCR, storing one row per CDR3 protein. The sample records fewer than 20,000 distinct CDR3 sequences, around two fifths being singletons. The sequenced sample was esophageal tumor tissue. Source of these receptors: a male donor with esophageal squamous cell carcinoma.

Written as DNA, the CDR3 is TGTGCCAGCAGGCCCGGGACTAGCGTTGAGCAGTTCTTC. It is translated as CASRPGTSVEQFF. This chain joins TRBV12-3 or TRBV12-4 and TRBJ2-1; TRBD2 agrees at 10 bases. There are 13 residues in the CDR3. V gave up 6 bases and J gave up 9 bases; unmatched junction bases: 5.

Worth noting for this clonotype: The conserved phenylalanine or tryptophan is not found at the CDR3 terminus, so this likely reflects a read error. The DNA is left out, because the CDR3 cannot be placed on it with certainty; the CDR3 is given as TCRdb lists it. V usage is TRBV12-3 or TRBV12-4 and J usage is TRBJ2-6; no check of the table's D call, TRBD1, against the DNA was made. The CDR3 adds up to 17 amino acids, both ends counted. The CDR3 here is CASSPRTAYPQTQYFGA.

This clonotype was counted between two and nine times. The CDR3 DNA reads as TGTGCCAGCAGCGTCGGGACGACTCAGGGGAATGAGCAGTTCTTC. It is translated as CASSVGTTQGNEQFF. The V gene is TRBV7-8, the J gene TRBJ2-1; D possibly corresponds to TRBD1 (6 bases). Per the germline V gene, CDR1 is SGHVS and CDR2 is FQNEAQ. V was pared by 5 bases and J by 7 bases, with 18 bases between. The CDR3 runs 15 residues.

At least ten counts were recorded for this clonotype. J is TRBJ1-6 and V is TRBV7-9, with D possibly being TRBD1 (6 bases). The CDR3 covers 15 residues. Germline assignment: CDR1 SEHNR and CDR2 FQNEAQ (reference sequence). V gave up 1 base and J gave up 7 bases, with 11 bases separating them. CDR3 amino acids: CASSLGGTGNSPLHF. CDR3 bases: TGTGCCAGCAGCTTAGGGGGAACAGGGAATTCACCCCTCCACTTT.

A single count supports this clonotype. It is likely a read error, because the conserved phenylalanine at the end of the CDR3 is missing. No DNA is shown, since the ends of the CDR3 on it are uncertain; the CDR3 is the one TCRdb lists. The CDR3 loop reads CASSLRDPTPIYEQYFGS. The rearrangement uses TRBV4-1 and TRBJ2-7; TRBD1, as called in the table, went unchecked against the DNA. The CDR3 has 18 amino acids, counting both end residues. Germline V lookup: CDR1 MGHRA, CDR2 YSYEKL.